Included here is one T cell receptor (beta chain) sequence, with context. The CDR3 sequence is 17 residues long. V shed 4 bases and J 5 bases; nucleotides not matched to a gene: 10. CDR1 is SGHTA and CDR2 is FQGNSA in the germline V gene. This specimen belongs to a study of T cells after yellow fever vaccination. In TCRdb, the 5' RACE reads were re-called with MiXCR into one record per CDR3 protein. The sample holds hundreds of thousands of distinct CDR3 sequences, about 6.2% seen once. The chain employs TRBV7-2 and TRBJ2-5; 13 positions match TRBD2. The sequencing here drew on PBMCs, taken 5 days after the yellow fever booster vaccination. The TCR originated in a man under 40 who received the YFV17D yellow fever vaccine. The CDR3 sequence: CASSSTGGLAGLETQYF. The CDR3 region has the DNA TGTGCCAGCAGCTCCACAGGGGGACTAGCGGGACTGGAGACCCAGTACTTC.